These 15 T cell receptor beta chains were all obtained from the same sample, sequenced in a study of blood T cell repertoires in COVID-19. TCRdb keeps only in-frame clones here, not all; method: immunoSEQ multiplex PCR. The sample has roughly 70,000 clones; roughly 90% are singletons. The specimen sequenced was peripheral blood. The source is a man between 65 and 79 years old with active or convalescent COVID-19.

This clone was seen a few times. The rearrangement links TRBV15 to TRBJ1-3; TRBD1 might be the D (5 bases). Germline V gives CDR1 LNHNV, CDR2 YYDKDF (reference sequence). This CDR3 comprises 15 residues. V was shortened by 0 bases and J by 4 bases, with 10 bases between the two germline ends. CDR3 nucleotides: TGTGCCACCAGCAGAGATCAGCGGGGGGGAAACACCATATATTTT. Its protein product is CATSRDQRGGNTIYF.

This rearrangement joins TRBV29-1 to TRBJ2-3; 8 bases are shared with TRBD2. The junction had 10 bases not matched to a gene; V was cut back by 8 bases and J by 6 bases. Germline V gene lookup returns CDR1 SQVTM and CDR2 ANQGSEA. CDR3 length: 13 amino acids. The CDR3 sequence is CSCVIGGGDTQYF. The CDR3 DNA reads as TGCAGCTGTGTTATCGGGGGGGGTGATACGCAGTATTTT.

The table lists this clone with a few counts. This chain links TRBV11-2 with TRBJ2-1; perhaps TRBD2 as D (6 bases). V dropped 0 bases and J dropped 3 bases, with 12 bases sitting between them. In germline, CDR1 is SGHAT, CDR2 FQNNGV. The CDR3 sequence is 16 residues long. In DNA, the CDR3 is TGTGCCAGCAGCTTAGATTGGGACTTAGTCTACAATGAGCAGTTCTTC. This sequence encodes CASSLDWDLVYNEQFF. The entire variable domain, with the rest obtained from reference TRBV11-2 and TRBJ2-1, is as follows: EAGVAQSPRYKIIEKRQSVAFWCNPISGHATLYWYQQILGQGPKLLIQFQNNGVVDDSQLPKDRFSAERLKGVDSTLKIQPAKLEDSAVYLCASSLDWDLVYNEQFFGPGTRLTVL.

CDR3 nucleotides: TGTGCCAGCTCACCTCCAGACATTGTCCAAGAGACCCAGTACTTC. This gives the protein CASSPPDIVQETQYF. The chain is built from TRBV18 and TRBJ2-5, with D unresolved. The CDR3 is 15 residues long. V lost 3 bases, J lost 1 base, and 12 bases lay in between. Germline V CDR1 and CDR2: KGHSH, LQKENI.

V and J are TRBV2 and TRBJ2-7, with 8 bases that match TRBD1. J was trimmed by 5 bases and V by 6 bases; bases with no gene match: 9. CDR3 size: 14 residues. Germline V gene lookup returns CDR1 SNHLY and CDR2 FYNNEI. The CDR3 region is CASRPRDRSNEQYF. The CDR3 bases are TGTGCCAGCAGGCCCCGGGACAGGTCGAACGAGCAGTACTTC.

This chain links TRBV29-1 with TRBJ2-2; no reliable D call. The germline V and J ends were trimmed by 6 bases and 1 base, with 12 bases remaining between them. Germline loops: CDR1 SQVTM, CDR2 ANQGSEA. CDR3 length: 14 amino acids. The CDR3 sequence is CSVGVSGNTGELFF. Here the CDR3 DNA reads TGCAGCGTAGGCGTCTCAGGGAACACCGGGGAGCTGTTTTTT.

The chain recombines TRBV18 with TRBJ2-7, with D perhaps TRBD1 (5 bases). The CDR3 sequence is 14 residues long. The germline V and J ends were trimmed by 3 bases and 7 bases, with 16 bases remaining between them. Germline CDR1 is KGHSH and CDR2 is LQKENI. The CDR3 protein is CASSPAVGLREQYF. The DNA of the CDR3 is TGTGCCAGCTCACCGGCAGTGGGGCTGAGAGAGCAGTACTTC.

This clone has only a few counts. Here the CDR3 DNA reads TGTGCCAGCAGCCAAGATCTCAGGGGGTCTGCTTTCTTT. Translation gives CASSQDLRGSAFF. This sequence joins TRBV14 and TRBJ1-1; 7 positions match TRBD1. There are 13 residues in the CDR3. Germline CDR1 is SGHDN and CDR2 is FVKESK. V was clipped by 0 bases and J by 11 bases; unmatched bases: 6.

The chain couples TRBV20-1 to TRBJ2-7, with D tentatively TRBD1 (5 bases). The germline V and J ends were trimmed by 3 bases and 6 bases, with 15 bases remaining between them. The V gene's germline CDR1 is DFQATT and CDR2 SNEGSKA (reference sequence). The CDR3 covers 13 residues. This CDR3 is CSASEIGAVEQYF. In DNA, the CDR3 is TGCAGTGCTAGTGAGATAGGGGCAGTCGAGCAGTACTTC.

This rearrangement joins TRBV5-5 to TRBJ2-3; D is undetermined. Germline CDR1 SGHKS, CDR2 YYEKEE (reference sequence). The CDR3 contains 14 residues. The ends were cut back, 4 bases at V and 1 base at J, with 10 bases in the middle. CDR3 in amino acids: CASSLLTGTDTQYF. CDR3 DNA: TGTGCCAGCAGCCTTTTAACAGGCACAGATACGCAGTATTTT.

This clone was picked up one time. The chain couples TRBV5-1 to TRBJ2-5, with D possibly TRBD1 on 7 matching bases. The CDR3 length is 15 residues. Deletions cut 7 bases from V and 5 bases from J, with 21 bases between. Germline V CDR1 and CDR2: SGHRS, YFSETQ. CDR3 DNA sequence: TGCGCCAGCGGACTACAGGGGCTGGGTGGCGAGACCCAGTACTTC. Translating gives CASGLQGLGGETQYF.

The rearrangement joins TRBV24-1 to TRBJ2-5, with 9 bases matching TRBD2. J lost 4 bases, V lost 5 bases, and 10 bases had no gene match. The CDR3 runs to 16 residues. The germline CDR1 and CDR2 sequences are KGHDR and SFDVKD. The CDR3 nucleotides read TGTGCCACCAGTGGGACTAGCGCGGGTACCAGAGAGACCCAGTACTTC. Amino acid sequence: CATSGTSAGTRETQYF.

The rearrangement joins TRBV7-9 to TRBJ1-2; 9 bases agree with TRBD1. Germline CDR1 is SEHNR and CDR2 is FQNEAQ (reference sequence). This CDR3 contains 16 residues. Losses at the gene ends were 3 bases for V and 4 bases for J; bases not matched to a gene: 9. DNA of the CDR3: TGTGCCAGCAGCTTGGGGGACAGGGCCGCCATCTATGGCTACACCTTC. Its translation is CASSLGDRAAIYGYTF.

The V gene is TRBV3-1 (or the pseudogene TRBV3-2), the J gene TRBJ2-7; TRBD2 matches at 11 bases. The CDR3 is 15 amino acids. The junction had 3 bases not matched to a gene; V was cut back by 5 bases and J by 0 bases. CDR1 is LGHDT and CDR2 is YNNKEL in the germline V gene (reference sequence). The CDR3 sequence: CASSGGLAASYEQYF. DNA of the CDR3: TGTGCCAGCAGCGGGGGACTAGCGGCCTCCTACGAGCAGTACTTC.

V gene TRBV5-1 combines with J gene TRBJ2-6, with D perhaps matching TRBD2 (6 bases). The CDR3 length is 17 residues. Between the trimmed V and J ends, which lost 3 bases and 0 bases, there was a span of 13 bases. The germline V gene encodes CDR1 SGHRS and CDR2 YFSETQ. The CDR3 DNA is TGCGCCAGCAGCTGGGGGGACCGAAGCTCTGGGGCCAACGTCCTGACTTTC. It is translated as CASSWGDRSSGANVLTF. Together with reference TRBV5-1 and TRBJ2-6, the CDR3 gives the full variable domain: KAGVTQTPRYLIKTRGQQVTLSCSPISGHRSVSWYQQTPGQGLQFLFEYFSETQRNKGNFPGRFSGRQFSNSRSEMNVSTLELGDSALYLCASSWGDRSSGANVLTFGAGSRLTVL.